A single T cell receptor (beta chain) is shown here with its context. This sample was taken from a study of T cells in women clearing cervical HPV infection. Sequencing used immunoSEQ multiplex PCR; TCRdb keeps in-frame clones, though not all of them. This table lists 49,000 or so clones. The receptor was isolated from a woman aged 18-69 years with a cervical HPV16 infection that either progressed to CIN3+ or cleared (not recorded which). Input material: blood buffy coat.

The sequenced CDR3 bases are TGTGCCAGTAGTACGGGACAGGGTGAGACC. Protein sequence: CASSTGQGET. In full, the CDR3 reads CASSTGQGETQYF. The chain joins TRBV19 to TRBJ2-5; TRBD1 agrees at 9 bases. The DNA ends 3 residues before the CDR3 does, and the rest of the CDR3 is filled in from the germline J gene. There are 13 residues in the CDR3. The germline V gene has CDR1 LNHDA and CDR2 SQIVND (reference sequence). J gave up 5 bases and V 4 bases, and 2 bases lay outside the gene matches. Full variable domain (remainder filled in from reference TRBV19 and TRBJ2-5): DGGITQSPKYLFRKEGQNVTLSCEQNLNHDAMYWYRQDPGQGLRLIYYSQIVNDFQKGDIAEGYSVSREKKESFPLTVTSAQKNPTAFYLCASSTGQGETQYFGPGTRLLVL.